This T cell receptor beta chain was identified in a study of cytomegalovirus exposure and HLA in healthy donors. Findings and limits, study-wide: The authors enumerated over 150 TCR beta chains as linked to cytomegalovirus. According to a later analysis, donors in an Asian-associated ancestry cluster reportedly had fewer N-insertions than the approximately 670-donor mean. It is likely that the observed cluster of highly shared sequence variants was a sequencing artifact.

In the PCR, 60 Vbeta and 13 Jbeta primers were used. Libraries were prepared by immunoSEQ multiplex PCR; TCRdb keeps only in-frame clonotypes and omits some of them. The table lists around 68,000 clones, about 70% of them singletons. Trimming took 3 bases from V and 6 from J, leaving 18 bases between them. CDR3 size: 15 residues. Germline values: CDR1 GTSNPN, CDR2 SVGIG (reference sequence). On this clone itself: Its antigen is undetermined.

The rearrangement joins TRBV30 to TRBJ1-5; D is ambiguous. Material: PBMCs. The clonotype was recovered from a woman under 40 in good health and CMV-seronegative. CDR3 in DNA: TGTGCCTGGAGAGAAGACGGCGGGCTCCGTCAGCCCCAGCATTTT. It specifies CAWREDGGLRQPQHF.